This T cell receptor beta chain originates from a study of cytomegalovirus exposure and HLA in healthy donors. Points from the study as a whole: Testing in vitro showed a few CMV-associated chains specific for CMV antigens. Cytomegalovirus association was listed for approximately 150 TCR beta chains.

The PCR contained 60 Vbeta and 13 Jbeta primers. The data were produced by immunoSEQ multiplex PCR, yet TCRdb's version contains in-frame clones alone and is incomplete. The table has more than 150,000 clones, roughly 80% seen once. The CDR3 covers 12 residues. V lost 3 bases to trimming and J lost 5 bases, with 11 bases between them. Looked up from germline, CDR1 is GTSNPN and CDR2 is SVGIG (reference sequence). Note on this clone: The antigen remains undetermined.

The rearrangement uses TRBV30 and TRBJ2-7; weak D call: TRBD1 (6 bases). The clonotype originates from a man aged 40-50 years in good health and CMV-seropositive. The sequenced sample was PBMCs. This chain's CDR3 is CAWSGDTHEQYF. In DNA form, the CDR3 reads TGTGCCTGGAGCGGGGACACCCACGAGCAGTACTTC.